This T cell receptor (beta chain) was retrieved from a study of OX40 agonist ivuxolimab in advanced cancers. Study as a whole: Patients took ivuxolimab, an agonistic anti-OX40 (CD134) antibody. Six ivuxolimab dose levels, 0.01 to 10 mg/kg, were given intravenously every 2 weeks. Study-wide points: Still undetermined is the antigen specificity of the expanded peripheral T cells.

V gave up 0 bases and J gave up 0 bases, with 16 bases separating them. The CDR3 sequence is 18 residues long. Germline-derived CDR1 and CDR2 are SGDLS and YYNGEE. The table came from immunoSEQ multiplex PCR; TCRdb's copy has only in-frame clones and leaves some out. The sample includes 55,000 to 65,000 clones, 85% of them seen just once. As regards this clone: Its cognate antigen is unknown.

This TCR was recovered from an adult with an advanced solid tumor such as melanoma, head and neck, liver or kidney cancer. The sample in question was CD4+ or CD8+ T cells sorted from blood, obtained in a trial of the OX40 agonist ivuxolimab. This chain uses TRBV9 with TRBJ1-3; a weak D match, TRBD1 (5 bases). The CDR3 protein is CASSVETDRVDSGNTIYF. CDR3 nucleotide sequence: TGTGCCAGCAGCGTAGAGACAGACCGAGTGGACTCTGGAAACACCATATATTTT. The entire variable domain, with the rest obtained from reference TRBV9 and TRBJ1-3, is as follows: DSGVTQTPKHLITATGQRVTLRCSPRSGDLSVYWYQQSLDQGLQFLIQYYNGEERAKGNILERFSAQQFPDLHSELNLSSLELGDSALYFCASSVETDRVDSGNTIYFGEGSWLTVV.